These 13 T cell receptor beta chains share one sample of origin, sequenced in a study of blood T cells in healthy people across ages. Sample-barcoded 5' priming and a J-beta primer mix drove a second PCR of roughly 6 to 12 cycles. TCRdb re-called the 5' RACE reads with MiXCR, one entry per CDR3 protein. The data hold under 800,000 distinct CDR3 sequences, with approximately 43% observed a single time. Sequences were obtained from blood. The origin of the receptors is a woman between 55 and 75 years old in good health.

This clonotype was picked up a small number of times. The CDR3 region has the DNA TGTGCCAGCAGCCAAGTTCAGGGGATGAACACTGAAGCTTTCTTT. Protein: CASSQVQGMNTEAFF. This chain joins TRBV14 and TRBJ1-1, with a possible D match to TRBD1 (6 bases). V was shortened by 1 base and J by 0 bases, with 9 bases between the two germline ends. CDR1 SGHDN and CDR2 FVKESK come from the germline V gene. This CDR3 contains 15 residues.

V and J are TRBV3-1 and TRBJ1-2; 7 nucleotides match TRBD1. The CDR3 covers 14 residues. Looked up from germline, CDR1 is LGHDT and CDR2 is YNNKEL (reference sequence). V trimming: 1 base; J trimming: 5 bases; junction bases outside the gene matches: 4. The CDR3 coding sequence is TGTGCCAGCAGCCAAGGACAGGGCCCGTATGGCTACACCTTC. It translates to CASSQGQGPYGYTF.

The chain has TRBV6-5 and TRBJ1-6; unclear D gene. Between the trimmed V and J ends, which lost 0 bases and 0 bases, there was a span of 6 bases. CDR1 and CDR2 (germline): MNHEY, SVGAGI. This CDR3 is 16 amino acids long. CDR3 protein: CASSYSGSSYNSPLHF. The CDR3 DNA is TGTGCCAGCAGTTACTCGGGGAGCTCCTATAATTCACCCCTCCACTTT.

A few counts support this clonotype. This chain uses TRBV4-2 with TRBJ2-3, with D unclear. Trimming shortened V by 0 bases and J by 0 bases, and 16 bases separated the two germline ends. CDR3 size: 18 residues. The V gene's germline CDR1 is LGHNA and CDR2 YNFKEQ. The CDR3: CASSQEGLTSTSTDTQYF. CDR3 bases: TGTGCCAGCAGCCAAGAAGGCCTGACGAGTACTAGCACAGATACGCAGTATTTT.

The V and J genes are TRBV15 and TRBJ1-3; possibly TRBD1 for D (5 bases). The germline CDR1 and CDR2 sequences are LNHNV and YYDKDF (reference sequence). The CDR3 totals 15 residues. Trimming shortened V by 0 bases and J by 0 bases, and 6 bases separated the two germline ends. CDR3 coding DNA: TGTGCCACCAGCAGAGATGGGACCTCTGGAAACACCATATATTTT. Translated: CATSRDGTSGNTIYF.

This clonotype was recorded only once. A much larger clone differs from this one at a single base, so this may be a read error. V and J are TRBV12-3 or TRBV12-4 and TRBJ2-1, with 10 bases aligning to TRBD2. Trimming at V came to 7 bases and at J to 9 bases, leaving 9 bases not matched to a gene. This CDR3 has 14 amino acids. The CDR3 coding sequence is TGTGCCAGCAACGCCTGGGCTAGCGGGGGTGAGCAGTTCTTC. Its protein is CASNAWASGGEQFF.

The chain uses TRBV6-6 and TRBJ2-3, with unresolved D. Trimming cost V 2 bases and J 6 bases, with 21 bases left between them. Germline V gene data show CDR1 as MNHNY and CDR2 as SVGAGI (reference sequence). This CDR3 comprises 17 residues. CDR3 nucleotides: TGTGCCAGCAGTTACCCAACCGGCTCCCTAAAGCCGGATACGCAGTATTTT. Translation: CASSYPTGSLKPDTQYF.

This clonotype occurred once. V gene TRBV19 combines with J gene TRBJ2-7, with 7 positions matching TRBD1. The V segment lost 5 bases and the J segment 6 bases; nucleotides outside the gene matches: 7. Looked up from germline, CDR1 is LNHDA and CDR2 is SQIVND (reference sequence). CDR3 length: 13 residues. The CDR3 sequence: CASSARQGGEQYF. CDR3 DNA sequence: TGTGCCAGTAGTGCGAGACAGGGTGGCGAGCAGTACTTC.

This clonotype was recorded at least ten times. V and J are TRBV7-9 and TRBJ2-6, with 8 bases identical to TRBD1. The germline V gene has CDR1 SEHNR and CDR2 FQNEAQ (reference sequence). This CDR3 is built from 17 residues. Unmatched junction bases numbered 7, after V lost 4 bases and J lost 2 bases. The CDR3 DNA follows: TGTGCCAGCAGCTCAACCTTACAGGGGGCTGGGGCCAACGTCCTGACTTTC. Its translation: CASSSTLQGAGANVLTF. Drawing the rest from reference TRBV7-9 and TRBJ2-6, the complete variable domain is DTGVSQNPRHKITKRGQNVTFRCDPISEHNRLYWYRQTLGQGPEFLTYFQNEAQLEKSRLLSDRFSAERPKGSFSTLEIQRTEQGDSAMYLCASSSTLQGAGANVLTFGAGSRLTVL.

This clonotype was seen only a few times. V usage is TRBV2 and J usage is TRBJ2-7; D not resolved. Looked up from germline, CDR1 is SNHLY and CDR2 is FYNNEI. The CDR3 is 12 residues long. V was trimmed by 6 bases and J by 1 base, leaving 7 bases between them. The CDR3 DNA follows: TGTGCCAGCAGGCCGATTTCCTACGAGCAGTACTTC. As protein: CASRPISYEQYF.

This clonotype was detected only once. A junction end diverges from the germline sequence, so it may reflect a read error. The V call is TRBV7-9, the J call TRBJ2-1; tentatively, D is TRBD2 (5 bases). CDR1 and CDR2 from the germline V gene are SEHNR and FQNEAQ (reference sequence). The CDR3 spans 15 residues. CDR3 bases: TGTGTCAGCCAGACCGCACCGGGGACCTACAATGAGCAGTTCTTC. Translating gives CVSQTAPGTYNEQFF.

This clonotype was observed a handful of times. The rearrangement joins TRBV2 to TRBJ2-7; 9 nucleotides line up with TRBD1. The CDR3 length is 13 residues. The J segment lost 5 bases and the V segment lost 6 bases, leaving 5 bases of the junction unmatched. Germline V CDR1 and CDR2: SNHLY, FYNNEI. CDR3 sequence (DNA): TGTGCCAGCAGCCGAGGGACAGGGCACGAGCAGTACTTC. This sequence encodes CASSRGTGHEQYF.

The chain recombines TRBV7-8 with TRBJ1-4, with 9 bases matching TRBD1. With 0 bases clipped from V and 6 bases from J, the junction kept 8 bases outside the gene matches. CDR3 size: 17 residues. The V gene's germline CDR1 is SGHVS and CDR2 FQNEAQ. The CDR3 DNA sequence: TGTGCCAGCAGCTTAGCGGCGAGAGGGACAGGGTATGAAAAACTGTTTTTT. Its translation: CASSLAARGTGYEKLFF.